This T cell receptor delta chain originates from a study of γδ T cells in repeated Plasmodium falciparum infection. Study information: Over around 630 days, donors received four mosquito-bite P. falciparum NF54 infections. Sampling occurred at baseline, pre-infection for selected infections, and 21 days post-infection.

Bulk repertoires came from Vgamma9/Vdelta2+ or Vdelta2-negative gammadelta T cells flow-sorted from PBMC. Note on this clone: A far larger clone is a single base away, which makes a read error likely. The same CDR3 also results from other DNA sequences found in this sample.

Both TRG and TRD chains were sequenced from each sorted sample. TCRdb re-called the multiplex PCR reads with CATT. The sample lists 70,000 to 95,000 delta-chain clones; over 1.1% were seen once. Germline-derived CDR1 and CDR2 are GEAIGNYY and EKD. This CDR3 has 15 amino acids. Sequenced sample: gamma-delta T cells from blood. The chain is built from TRDV2 and TRDJ1; TRDD3 matches 7 bases. The J gene, absent from TCRdb, was called here by matching the DNA to germline. This TCR was sampled from a pool of human donors (malaria-infected and uninfected, not separated). The DNA of the CDR3 is TGTGCTTGTGACACGCTGGGGGGGGGCACCGATAAACTCATCTTT. Residues: CACDTLGGGTDKLIF.